A single sample gave rise to the 19 T cell receptor beta chains below, sequenced in a study of OX40 agonist ivuxolimab in advanced cancers. Data came from immunoSEQ multiplex PCR; TCRdb stores just in-frame clones and leaves some out. The sample has about 58,000 clones; around nine tenths are singletons. Material: CD4+ or CD8+ T cells sorted from blood, obtained in a trial of the OX40 agonist ivuxolimab. These receptor sequences come from an adult with an advanced solid tumor such as melanoma, head and neck, liver or kidney cancer.

The V gene is TRBV6-6, the J gene TRBJ2-7; D may correspond to TRBD1 or TRBD2 (5 bases each). Trimming cost V 5 bases and J 6 bases, with 20 bases left between them. This CDR3 comprises 15 residues. Looked up from germline, CDR1 is MNHNY and CDR2 is SVGAGI (reference sequence). CDR3 in DNA: TGTGCCAGCAGTACCCCGGGGCAAAAGGGTAGCGAGCAGTACTTC. Its translation: CASSTPGQKGSEQYF.

The rearrangement uses TRBV9 and TRBJ2-3; D call uncertain. V was pared by 4 bases and J by 0 bases, with 15 bases between. Germline loops: CDR1 SGDLS, CDR2 YYNGEE. The CDR3 is 16 amino acids. Here the CDR3 DNA reads TGTGCCAGCAGCCCAAGTGGAGCTCGTAGCACAGATACGCAGTATTTT. Residues: CASSPSGARSTDTQYF.

The chain is built from TRBV29-1 and TRBJ2-7; 9 nucleotides match TRBD1. CDR1 SQVTM and CDR2 ANQGSEA come from the germline V gene. This CDR3 is 13 amino acids long. With 4 bases clipped from V and 6 bases from J, the junction kept 7 bases outside the gene matches. The CDR3 loop is CSVGGQGPLEQYF. As DNA, the CDR3 is TGCAGCGTTGGGGGACAGGGACCACTCGAGCAGTACTTC.

V and J are TRBV5-1 and TRBJ1-1, with 7 bases lining up with TRBD1. The CDR3 is 16 residues long. Looked up from germline, CDR1 is SGHRS and CDR2 is YFSETQ. The junction had 6 bases not matched to a gene; V was cut back by 0 bases and J by 1 base. CDR3 DNA sequence: TGCGCCAGCAGCTTGGGACAGGGAGGGCCGAACACTGAAGCTTTCTTT. The encoded protein is CASSLGQGGPNTEAFF.

This chain connects TRBV19 to TRBJ1-1, with TRBD1 matching 8 bases. V dropped 2 bases and J dropped 5; count of bases not matched to a gene: 4. The CDR3 consists of 14 residues. Germline CDR1 LNHDA, CDR2 SQIVND (reference sequence). The CDR3: CASSIRTGNTEAFF. The DNA for the CDR3 is TGTGCCAGTAGTATAAGGACAGGGAATACTGAAGCTTTCTTT. The full variable domain, with the rest looked up from reference TRBV19 and TRBJ1-1, is DGGITQSPKYLFRKEGQNVTLSCEQNLNHDAMYWYRQDPGQGLRLIYYSQIVNDFQKGDIAEGYSVSREKKESFPLTVTSAQKNPTAFYLCASSIRTGNTEAFFGQGTRLTVV.

CDR3 protein: CASSDSGRTGELFF. The DNA for the CDR3 is TGTGCCAGTAGTGATAGCGGGAGGACCGGGGAGCTGTTTTTT. The chain recombines TRBV19 with TRBJ2-2; 10 nucleotides match TRBD2. V shed 5 bases, J shed 5 bases, and the junction held 2 bases outside the gene matches. CDR1 and CDR2 from the germline V gene are LNHDA and SQIVND (reference sequence). The CDR3 runs 14 residues.

The chain carries TRBV18 and TRBJ2-7, with no clear D. The V gene lost 2 bases and the J gene lost 2 bases, with 10 bases spanning the gap. The CDR3 covers 14 residues. CDR1 and CDR2 from the germline V gene are KGHSH and LQKENI. CDR3 DNA sequence: TGTGCCAGCTCACCATCCCGGGCTGCCTACGAGCAGTACTTC. Amino acids: CASSPSRAAYEQYF.

The chain recombines TRBV29-1 with TRBJ1-1; D gene unclear. Per the germline V gene, CDR1 is SQVTM and CDR2 is ANQGSEA. Trimming pared 7 bases from V and 0 bases from J, leaving 3 bases between. The CDR3 covers 10 residues. CDR3 region: CSGMNTEAFF. The CDR3 nucleotides are TGCAGCGGGATGAACACTGAAGCTTTCTTT.

The CDR3 here is CASTGVANEQYF. The DNA of the CDR3 is TGTGCCAGCACTGGGGTGGCGAACGAGCAGTACTTC. The chain links TRBV28 to TRBJ2-7, with no clear D. Trimming took 7 bases from V and 5 from J, leaving 12 bases between them. The CDR3 totals 12 residues. Germline-derived CDR1 and CDR2 are MDHEN and SYDVKM.

The chain recombines TRBV28 with TRBJ2-3; 13 bases are a match to TRBD2. CDR3 size: 15 residues. After removal of 7 bases from V and 3 bases from J, the junction contained 4 bases not matched to a gene. Germline CDR1 reads MDHEN; CDR2 reads SYDVKM. The CDR3 DNA reads as TGTGCCAGCATGACTAGCGGGAGGCTGACAGATACGCAGTATTTT. This sequence encodes CASMTSGRLTDTQYF.

V and J are TRBV29-1 and TRBJ2-5, with D perhaps matching TRBD2 (5 bases). The CDR3 totals 13 residues. Germline values: CDR1 SQVTM, CDR2 ANQGSEA. The V and J ends lost 3 bases and 6 bases respectively, with 14 bases between them. The CDR3 DNA sequence: TGCAGCGTTGACAGGTTAGGGAGTAAGACCCAGTACTTC. Translated: CSVDRLGSKTQYF. Full variable domain (missing parts from reference TRBV29-1 and TRBJ2-5): SAVISQKPSRDICQRGTSLTIQCQVDSQVTMMFWYRQQPGQSLTLIATANQGSEATYESGFVIDKFPISRPNLTFSTLTVSNMSPEDSSIYLCSVDRLGSKTQYFGPGTRLLVL.

This chain joins TRBV6-1 and TRBJ2-2; no definite D call. Trimming shortened V by 6 bases and J by 5 bases, and 13 bases separated the two germline ends. Germline assignment: CDR1 MNHNS and CDR2 SASEGT. The length of the CDR3 is 14 residues. This chain's CDR3 is CASSELWVTGELFF. The CDR3 nucleotides read TGTGCCAGCAGCGAGCTGTGGGTTACCGGGGAGCTGTTTTTT.

This chain uses TRBV5-6 with TRBJ1-5; the D gene is possibly TRBD1 (5 bases). The CDR3 is 15 amino acids. Germline-derived CDR1 and CDR2 are SGHDT and YYEEEE. V was cut by 1 base and J by 9 bases, with 17 bases left in between. CDR3 residues: CASSLYVKDGGPQHF. The DNA for the CDR3 is TGTGCCAGCAGCTTGTACGTGAAGGACGGGGGGCCCCAGCATTTT.

The chain uses TRBV6-1 and TRBJ2-5; D unclear. The ends were cut back, 8 bases at V and 0 bases at J, with 13 bases in the middle. The CDR3 totals 14 residues. Germline values: CDR1 MNHNS, CDR2 SASEGT. The CDR3 region has the DNA TGTGCCAGCTTGGCCACCGCGTACCAAGAGACCCAGTACTTC. It is translated as CASLATAYQETQYF.

This chain connects TRBV5-6 to TRBJ2-7; weak D call: TRBD1 (5 bases). Germline V gene sequence: CDR1 SGHDT, CDR2 YYEEEE. This CDR3 has 11 residues. V was shortened by 0 bases and J by 7 bases, with 5 bases between the two germline ends. CDR3 sequence reads: CASSLEGEQYF. In DNA, the CDR3 is TGTGCCAGCAGCTTGGAGGGGGAGCAGTACTTC.

The chain has TRBV27 and TRBJ2-7; possibly TRBD2 for D (6 bases). The CDR3 is 15 residues long. Trimming pared 2 bases from V and 2 bases from J, leaving 13 bases between. Germline CDR1 reads MNHEY; CDR2 reads SMNVEV (reference sequence). CDR3 bases: TGTGCCAGCAGTTTACTGGAGCGGGCAACCTACGAGCAGTACTTC. Its protein is CASSLLERATYEQYF.

This chain uses TRBV5-6 with TRBJ2-5, with D perhaps matching TRBD1 or TRBD2 (5 bases each). V dropped 1 base and J dropped 2 bases, with 9 bases sitting between them. The CDR3 has 14 residues. Germline-derived CDR1 and CDR2 are SGHDT and YYEEEE. CDR3 nucleotide sequence: TGTGCCAGCAGCTTGACGGGACGGCAAGAGACCCAGTACTTC. Its protein is CASSLTGRQETQYF.

This clone was seen only a few times. The chain has TRBV7-9 and TRBJ1-2, with TRBD1 identical over 8 bases. Per germline, CDR1 SEHNR and CDR2 FQNEAQ (reference sequence). CDR3 length: 11 residues. V gave up 1 base and J gave up 13 bases; unmatched junction bases: 2. CDR3 coding DNA: TGTGCCAGCAGCTTAGAAGGACAGGGCACCTTC. It is translated as CASSLEGQGTF.

This chain joins TRBV19 and TRBJ2-7, with D possibly called TRBD1 or TRBD2 (5 bases each). Trimming pared 7 bases from V and 7 bases from J, leaving 20 bases between. CDR1 and CDR2 (germline): LNHDA, SQIVND (reference sequence). This CDR3 has 14 residues. The chain's CDR3 is CASTPGTDYGEQYF. In nucleotides, the CDR3 is TGTGCCAGTACCCCCGGGACCGATTATGGGGAGCAGTACTTC.